The 9 T cell receptor beta chains below were found in one sample sequenced in a study of blood T cells in healthy people across ages. A J-beta primer mix and a sample-barcoded 5' primer were used in a second PCR of about 7 to 12 cycles. TCRdb processed the 5' RACE reads anew with MiXCR; each CDR3 protein has one entry. The table records 1.6 million or so distinct CDR3 sequences, around 35% of them present only once. The sample taken for sequencing was blood. The receptors derive from a woman between 25 and 40 years old in good health.

A few counts support this clonotype. The V gene is TRBV20-1, the J gene TRBJ2-3, with TRBD2 matching over 7 bases. The length of the CDR3 is 13 residues. CDR1 is DFQATT and CDR2 is SNEGSKA in the germline V gene (reference sequence). Trimming took 6 bases from V and 2 from J; bases not matched to a gene: 5. The CDR3 spells CSAPGLNTDTQYF. The CDR3 region has the DNA TGCAGTGCCCCGGGACTAAACACAGATACGCAGTATTTT.

This rearrangement joins TRBV20-1 to TRBJ2-4; a possible D gene is TRBD1 (5 bases). The J call may not be correct, given that the DNA end is closer to TRBJ2-7. From germline, CDR1 is DFQATT and CDR2 SNEGSKA (reference sequence). The CDR3 has 15 residues. DNA of the CDR3: TGCAGTGCTAGAGAGGCGCAGGGTGGGAATTACGAGCAGTACTTC. It translates to CSAREAQGGNYEQYF.

The J gene is TRBJ1-1, the V gene TRBV10-3, with 7 bases fitting TRBD1. The CDR3 runs 13 residues. V was pared by 7 bases and J by 1 base, with 3 bases of the junction left unmatched. Germline values: CDR1 ENHRY, CDR2 SYGVKD. CDR3 region: CAIMGQSNTEAFF. The DNA for the CDR3 is TGTGCCATCATGGGACAGTCGAACACTGAAGCTTTCTTT.

J is TRBJ2-6 and V is TRBV18, with 8 nucleotides matching TRBD1. Germline assignment: CDR1 KGHSH and CDR2 LQKENI. The CDR3 contains 20 residues. The trim removed 3 bases at V and 0 bases at J, leaving 13 bases unmatched. This CDR3 is CASSPLSGAGGPSGANVLTF. CDR3 bases: TGTGCCAGCTCACCTCTTTCCGGGGCAGGGGGCCCCTCTGGGGCCAACGTCCTGACTTTC.

The chain joins TRBV27 to TRBJ1-2, with 7 bases that match TRBD1. This CDR3 spans 13 amino acids. Germline V gives CDR1 MNHEY, CDR2 SMNVEV (reference sequence). The V and J ends lost 1 base and 8 bases, in that order; junction bases with no gene match: 4. CDR3 in DNA: TGTGCCAGCAGTTTATTAGGAGGGGGCGGCTACACCTTC. The encoded protein is CASSLLGGGGYTF.

With respect to this clonotype: At one of its ends the junction is not consistent with the germline gene, which may arise from a read error. V usage is TRBV13 and J usage is TRBJ2-5, with 7 bases matching TRBD2. Germline V gene data show CDR1 as PRHDT and CDR2 as FYEKMQ (reference sequence). The CDR3 spans 15 residues. CDR3: CTSSERTGGEETQYF. As DNA, the CDR3 is TGTACCAGCAGCGAGAGGACTGGGGGGGAAGAGACCCAGTACTTC.

J is TRBJ2-1 and V is TRBV7-3; 9 positions match TRBD2. The V and J ends lost 3 bases and 8 bases, in that order; junction bases with no gene match: 5. CDR1 SGHTA and CDR2 FQGTGA come from the germline V gene. This CDR3 is built from 14 residues. Written as DNA, the CDR3 is TGTGCCAGCAGCTTGGGCGGGGGGGACCATGAGCAGTTCTTC. Encoded protein: CASSLGGGDHEQFF.

This clonotype was counted between two and nine times. The CDR3 protein is CASSHPSGGWQETQYF. In nucleotides, the CDR3 is TGTGCCAGCAGCCACCCAAGCGGGGGATGGCAAGAGACCCAGTACTTC. This chain connects TRBV7-9 to TRBJ2-5; 8 nucleotides match TRBD2. The CDR3 sequence is 16 residues long. V shed 5 bases, J shed 2 bases, and the junction held 10 bases outside the gene matches. The germline CDR1 and CDR2 sequences are SEHNR and FQNEAQ (reference sequence).

The gene calls are TRBV29-1 and TRBJ2-3; 13 bases agree with TRBD2. The CDR3 length is 18 residues. Germline V gives CDR1 SQVTM, CDR2 ANQGSEA. V lost 4 bases, J lost 3 bases, and 13 bases stayed unmatched. CDR3 in amino acids: CSVAGGLAGLTFTDTQYF. The CDR3 nucleotides are TGCAGCGTTGCAGGGGGACTAGCGGGGCTGACGTTTACAGATACGCAGTATTTT.